This T cell receptor beta chain was found in a study of CD8 T cells in Susac syndrome. The multiple sclerosis controls, all treatment-naive patients, had relapsing-remitting disease that was stable or active. The CD8+ and CD4+ T cells were isolated magnetically using a negative isolation approach, whereas the TEMRA cells were enriched by FACS. With random hexamers, about 0.5 to 1 ug RNA was reverse transcribed. TCR beta CDR3 was amplified by immunoSEQ multiplex PCR. This amplification extended across 54 Vbeta and 13 Jbeta segments. TCRdb independently ran MiXCR on the immunoSEQ multiplex PCR reads; one entry per CDR3 protein. The sample lists a few hundred thousand distinct CDR3 sequences, around 93% occurring once. The V gene's germline CDR1 is LGHDT and CDR2 YNNKEL (reference sequence). Trimming shortened V by 1 base and J by 3 bases, and 6 bases separated the two germline ends. CDR3 size: 14 residues.

The receptor was derived from a human donor with multiple sclerosis. The rearrangement links TRBV3-1 to TRBJ2-2; D unresolved. The sample consisted of CD4+ T cells from PBMCs. CDR3 residues: CASSQGRYTGELFF. The CDR3 coding sequence is TGTGCCAGCAGCCAAGGCAGATACACCGGGGAGCTGTTTTTT.